The next 27 T cell receptor beta chains were all read from a single sample in a study of T-cell memory formation after mild COVID-19. Each CDR3 protein gets one entry after TCRdb re-called the 5' RACE reads with MiXCR. The repertoire holds hundreds of thousands of distinct CDR3 sequences, with roughly 21% as singletons. The sequencing sample was made of PBMCs or a T cell subset sorted from them (not recorded which). The source is an adult woman who had mild COVID-19 (a few samples of this study predate the infection). Cell type and time point are not known.

This clonotype has more than one count but fewer than ten. The chain has TRBV12-3 or TRBV12-4 and TRBJ1-5; a possible D gene is TRBD1 (6 bases). This CDR3 has 14 amino acids. V gave up 4 bases and J gave up 5 bases, with 12 bases separating them. CDR3 loop: CASSSNRGDQPQHF. In nucleotides, the CDR3 is TGTGCCAGCAGTTCCAATAGGGGGGATCAGCCCCAGCATTTT.

This clonotype was counted a few times. V gene TRBV7-8 combines with J gene TRBJ2-3; D assignment may be TRBD1 or TRBD2 (7 bases each). This CDR3 is built from 14 residues. Germline V gene data show CDR1 as SGHVS and CDR2 as FQNEAQ. Trimming removed 5 bases at V and 12 bases at J, with 21 bases between. CDR3 region: CASSRTRGQRGQYF. In nucleotides, the CDR3 is TGTGCCAGCAGCAGAACGAGGGGACAGCGGGGACAGTATTTT.

A word on this clonotype: One end of the junction fails to match germline, which may point to a read error. V and J are TRBV29-1 and TRBJ2-4, with D maybe TRBD2 (5 bases). Per germline, CDR1 SQVTM and CDR2 ANQGSEA. CDR3 length equals 12 residues. The CDR3 nucleotides are TGCAGCGTGTCCTGGGGAGTAAACATTCCGTACTTC. It encodes CSVSWGVNIPYF.

The V gene is TRBV10-2, the J gene TRBJ2-7; 8 bases map to TRBD1. Looked up from germline, CDR1 is WSHSY and CDR2 is SAAADI. After removal of 3 bases from V and 2 bases from J, the junction contained 6 bases not matched to a gene. This CDR3 contains 15 residues. The CDR3 sequence: CASSDRGTGAYEQYF. DNA for the CDR3: TGCGCCAGCAGTGATCGGGGGACAGGAGCCTACGAGCAGTACTTC.

This clonotype turned up a few times. V is TRBV7-8 and J is TRBJ2-3; D may be TRBD2 (6 bases). The germline V and J ends were trimmed by 3 bases and 4 bases, with 14 bases remaining between them. Germline CDR1 SGHVS, CDR2 FQNEAQ. The CDR3 has 15 amino acids. CDR3: CASSFPTSGADTQYF. The CDR3 DNA reads TGTGCCAGCAGCTTCCCGACTAGTGGCGCAGATACGCAGTATTTT.

The chain uses TRBV7-9 and TRBJ1-1, with 8 bases fitting TRBD1. Looked up from germline, CDR1 is SEHNR and CDR2 is FQNEAQ (reference sequence). V dropped 1 base and J dropped 1; count of bases not matched to a gene: 2. This CDR3 has 15 residues. As DNA, the CDR3 is TGTGCCAGCAGCTTAGTGACAGGGGAGAACACTGAAGCTTTCTTT. This encodes CASSLVTGENTEAFF.

This rearrangement joins TRBV12-3 or TRBV12-4 to TRBJ1-6; D unclear. This CDR3 is built from 12 residues. V lost 5 bases and J lost 11, with 10 bases in between. The CDR3 reads CASSNPPAPLHF. CDR3 coding DNA: TGTGCCAGCAGTAACCCACCCGCACCCCTCCACTTT.

This sequence joins TRBV20-1 and TRBJ2-1; 7 bases line up with TRBD2. The CDR3 consists of 11 residues. Germline CDR1 and CDR2: DFQATT and SNEGSKA (reference sequence). Here the CDR3 reads CSAGRGNEQFF. CDR3 sequence (DNA): TGCAGCGCTGGGAGGGGTAATGAGCAGTTCTTC.

The chain links TRBV19 to TRBJ2-7; D call uncertain. V lost 1 base to trimming and J lost 3 bases, with 7 bases between them. Germline CDR1 reads LNHDA; CDR2 reads SQIVND (reference sequence). This CDR3 has 13 amino acids. CDR3 residues: CASSIGSFYEQYF. CDR3 in DNA: TGTGCCAGTAGTATAGGGAGTTTCTACGAGCAGTACTTC.

The CDR3 DNA sequence: TGCAGTGCTAGAGATCGGTCAGGGGGATCGAGTTACGAGCAGTACTTC. Encoded protein: CSARDRSGGSSYEQYF. The chain employs TRBV20-1 and TRBJ2-7; 7 bases are a match to TRBD1. Germline V gene lookup returns CDR1 DFQATT and CDR2 SNEGSKA (reference sequence). This CDR3 spans 16 amino acids. With 0 bases clipped from V and 4 bases from J, the junction kept 12 bases outside the gene matches.

This clonotype occurred a few times. The chain recombines TRBV6-5 with TRBJ2-1; D gene unclear. Germline V gene data show CDR1 as MNHEY and CDR2 as SVGAGI. The V end lost 6 bases, the J end lost 6 bases, and 18 bases lay between the germline ends. The CDR3 spans 15 residues. The DNA for the CDR3 is TGTGCCAGCAGCCCTGACCAGCCTTACCGCAATGAGCAGTTCTTC. Encoded protein: CASSPDQPYRNEQFF.

This clonotype was detected only a few times. The chain uses TRBV30 and TRBJ1-4, with 8 bases aligning to TRBD1. CDR1 is GTSNPN and CDR2 is SVGIG in the germline V gene (reference sequence). CDR3 length: 14 amino acids. With V trimmed by 3 bases and J by 1 base, 1 base remained unmatched. The CDR3 bases are TGTGCCTGGAGCAGGGGGCGAACTAATGAAAAACTGTTTTTT. Protein: CAWSRGRTNEKLFF.

CDR3 loop: CASTGLAGGETQYF. CDR3 sequence (DNA): TGTGCCAGCACCGGACTAGCGGGAGGGGAGACCCAGTACTTC. The chain employs TRBV7-9 and TRBJ2-5, with 15 bases matching TRBD2. After removal of 7 bases from V and 5 bases from J, the junction contained 2 bases not matched to a gene. The CDR3 is 14 residues long. CDR1 is SEHNR and CDR2 is FQNEAQ in the germline V gene (reference sequence).

This clonotype was seen a handful of times. The chain carries TRBV20-1 and TRBJ2-7, with 7 bases aligning to TRBD2. The CDR3 is 12 amino acids. V shed 0 bases and J 10 bases; nucleotides not matched to a gene: 6. Germline CDR1 DFQATT, CDR2 SNEGSKA (reference sequence). This CDR3 is CSARDQGGRQYF. DNA of the CDR3: TGCAGTGCTAGAGATCAGGGAGGGAGACAGTACTTC.

V is TRBV13 and J is TRBJ2-1; D tentatively fits TRBD1 or TRBD2 (5 bases each). Germline V gene sequence: CDR1 PRHDT, CDR2 FYEKMQ (reference sequence). V was clipped by 4 bases and J by 2 bases, with 15 bases between them. This CDR3 is 16 amino acids long. The CDR3 loop is CASSWRRGVAYNEQFF. The CDR3 DNA is TGTGCCAGCAGCTGGCGCCGAGGGGTGGCCTACAATGAGCAGTTCTTC.

In this sample, this clonotype turned up a few times. The chain joins TRBV3-1 to TRBJ2-2; D is possibly TRBD1 (6 bases). CDR3 length: 16 amino acids. Germline loops: CDR1 LGHDT, CDR2 YNNKEL (reference sequence). Trimming left V 0 bases short and J 0 bases short, with 8 bases between. The CDR3 coding sequence is TGTGCCAGCAGCCAAGATCAGGGGACGAACACCGGGGAGCTGTTTTTT. Its translation: CASSQDQGTNTGELFF.

This clonotype appeared a few times. V gene TRBV7-9 combines with J gene TRBJ2-1; D remains unclear. The CDR3 covers 15 residues. CDR1 is SEHNR, CDR2 FQNEAQ, per germline (reference sequence). Trimming stripped 5 bases from V and 2 bases from J, with 13 bases between. Here the CDR3 DNA reads TGTGCCAGCAGCCACTGGATGGGCCCCTACAATGAGCAGTTCTTC. Its protein product is CASSHWMGPYNEQFF.

V gene TRBV19 combines with J gene TRBJ1-5, with D perhaps TRBD1 (5 bases). The germline gives CDR1 LNHDA, CDR2 SQIVND (reference sequence). V lost 5 bases to trimming and J lost 0 bases, with 14 bases between them. The CDR3 totals 16 residues. CDR3 residues: CASSPRGLVSNQPQHF. Here the CDR3 DNA reads TGTGCCAGTAGTCCTCGGGGCCTCGTTAGCAATCAGCCCCAGCATTTT. Full variable domain (rest looked up from reference TRBV19 and TRBJ1-5): DGGITQSPKYLFRKEGQNVTLSCEQNLNHDAMYWYRQDPGQGLRLIYYSQIVNDFQKGDIAEGYSVSREKKESFPLTVTSAQKNPTAFYLCASSPRGLVSNQPQHFGDGTRLSIL.

The chain has TRBV11-1 and TRBJ2-1, with D perhaps TRBD1 or TRBD2 (6 bases each). V was trimmed by 6 bases and J by 8 bases, leaving 26 bases between them. CDR1 and CDR2 from the germline V gene are SGHAT and FQDESV (reference sequence). The CDR3 consists of 17 residues. The CDR3 spells CASSIRGDRESWDEQFF. The CDR3 nucleotides read TGTGCCAGCAGTATTAGGGGGGACCGCGAGTCTTGGGATGAGCAGTTCTTC. The whole variable domain, remainder taken from reference TRBV11-1 and TRBJ2-1, is EAEVAQSPRYKITEKSQAVAFWCDPISGHATLYWYRQILGQGPELLVQFQDESVVDDSQLPKDRFSAERLKGVDSTLKIQPAELGDSAMYLCASSIRGDRESWDEQFFGPGTRLTVL.

The J gene is TRBJ1-4, the V gene TRBV12-3 or TRBV12-4; D is possibly TRBD1 (5 bases). Trimming shortened V by 6 bases and J by 0 bases, and 11 bases separated the two germline ends. The CDR3 totals 15 residues. This CDR3 reads CASRPSGSTNEKLFF. In nucleotides, the CDR3 is TGTGCCAGCAGACCATCAGGGTCAACTAATGAAAAACTGTTTTTT.

This clonotype was seen more than once but under ten times. The rearrangement joins TRBV24-1 to TRBJ2-3, with 7 bases fitting TRBD1. Germline loops: CDR1 KGHDR, CDR2 SFDVKD. The CDR3 runs to 16 residues. Trimming removed 3 bases from V and 1 base from J; junction bases left unmatched: 6. The CDR3 loop is CATSDPGGPGTDTQYF. The DNA for the CDR3 is TGTGCCACCAGTGATCCAGGGGGTCCCGGCACAGATACGCAGTATTTT.

For the CDR3, the DNA is TGTGCCAGCAGCACACAGGTTCTAGGCACTGAAGCTTTCTTT. Residues: CASSTQVLGTEAFF. The gene calls are TRBV11-3 and TRBJ1-1; TRBD1 might be the D (5 bases). The CDR3 loop spans 14 amino acids. V lost 5 bases, J lost 4 bases, and 14 bases lay in between. Germline values: CDR1 SGHNT, CDR2 YENEEA.

The chain joins TRBV27 to TRBJ2-1, with D possibly matching TRBD1 (7 bases). The germline V and J ends were trimmed by 6 bases and 0 bases, with 12 bases remaining between them. Germline V lookup: CDR1 MNHEY, CDR2 SMNVEV (reference sequence). The CDR3 has 15 amino acids. The CDR3 here is CASSAGTVSYNEQFF. The CDR3 nucleotides are TGTGCCAGCAGCGCGGGGACAGTCTCCTACAATGAGCAGTTCTTC.

The CDR3 DNA sequence: TGTGCCTGGATGAGGGGGACAGACCTCTACGAGCAGTACTTC. It codes for CAWMRGTDLYEQYF. The rearrangement links TRBV30 to TRBJ2-7; 7 positions match TRBD1. V lost 4 bases and J lost 3; bases outside the gene matches: 9. The CDR3 length is 14 residues. Per the germline V gene, CDR1 is GTSNPN and CDR2 is SVGIG (reference sequence).

The chain combines TRBV4-3 with TRBJ2-7; D remains ambiguous. Per germline, CDR1 LGHNA and CDR2 YSLEER. Deletions cut 0 bases from V and 2 bases from J, with 14 bases between. The CDR3 consists of 16 residues. The DNA for the CDR3 is TGCGCCAGCAGCCAAGATCGCCGGGCAGAGACCTACGAGCAGTACTTC. Its protein product is CASSQDRRAETYEQYF.

This sequence joins TRBV2 and TRBJ2-2, with D perhaps TRBD2 (5 bases). This CDR3 is built from 13 residues. V gave up 7 bases and J gave up 5 bases, with 11 bases separating them. The V gene's germline CDR1 is SNHLY and CDR2 FYNNEI. As DNA, the CDR3 is TGTGCCAGCATCAGAGGGTCTACCGGGGAGCTGTTTTTT. This gives the protein CASIRGSTGELFF.

This clonotype was counted between two and nine times. This chain joins TRBV29-1 and TRBJ2-1, with D tentatively TRBD1 or TRBD2 (5 bases each). The germline gives CDR1 SQVTM, CDR2 ANQGSEA. V was trimmed by 4 bases and J by 2 bases, leaving 12 bases between them. The CDR3 loop spans 14 amino acids. Here the CDR3 reads CSVGGPGPYNEQFF. DNA of the CDR3: TGCAGCGTTGGGGGACCTGGGCCCTACAATGAGCAGTTCTTC.